The 21 T cell receptor beta chains presented below share a single source sample, sequenced in a study of regulatory T cells in long-lasting Graves disease. Construction of TCR beta libraries relied on iRepertoire HTBI primers and on Arm-PCR targeting CDR3 regions. TCRdb reprocessed the multiplex PCR reads via MiXCR and lists one record per CDR3 protein. This sample has around 500,000 distinct CDR3 sequences, with 15% to 20% found just once. Stated time point: newly diagnosed GD, antithyroid drugs for less than 3 months. The TCR library used RNA extracted from PBMCs. In addition, the sample was reused for a study of T cells in Graves' hyperthyroidism and ophthalmopathy.

This specimen was peripheral blood mononuclear cells (PBMCs), taken at new diagnosis, from a patient treated with antithyroid drugs. Receptors were obtained from a woman aged 40 to 65 with Graves disease.

With respect to this clonotype: This may stem from a read error, because a much larger clone lies one nucleotide away. The genes are TRBV3-1 and TRBJ1-1; the match to TRBD1 covers 7 bases. Germline V gene lookup returns CDR1 LGHDT and CDR2 YNNKEL (reference sequence). The CDR3 length is 13 residues. The DNA of the CDR3 is TGTGCCCGCAGGCTTGACAGGGTGACTGAAGCTTTCTTT. Translating gives CARRLDRVTEAFF.

V is TRBV6-2 or TRBV6-3 and J is TRBJ2-3, with TRBD2 matching over 13 bases. The CDR3 extends over 16 amino acids. CDR1 and CDR2 from the germline V gene are MNHEY and SVGEGT. Losses at the gene ends were 5 bases for V and 8 bases for J; bases not matched to a gene: 10. The CDR3 nucleotides are TGTGCCAGCAGTCGCTTACTAGCGGGGGGGCGCGGTACGCAGTATTTT. Translation: CASSRLLAGGRGTQYF.

The chain joins TRBV15 to TRBJ1-3, with unresolved D. The CDR3 covers 14 residues. The V end lost 6 bases, the J end lost 2 bases, and 11 bases lay between the germline ends. Germline lookup yields CDR1 LNHNV and CDR2 YYDKDF (reference sequence). In DNA, the CDR3 is TGTGCCACCAGTTCAGACACTACTGGAAACACCATATATTTT. Protein sequence: CATSSDTTGNTIYF.

The chain employs TRBV14 and TRBJ2-5; D remains unclear. This CDR3 comprises 14 residues. The ends were cut back, 2 bases at V and 5 bases at J, with 12 bases in the middle. CDR1 is SGHDN and CDR2 is FVKESK in the germline V gene. The CDR3, as DNA: TGTGCCAGCAGCCAATGGAAACAGTACGAGACCCAGTACTTC. This translates into CASSQWKQYETQYF.

This clonotype has ten or more counts. CDR3 bases: TGTGCCAGCAGCCAAACTGGGAATTCACCCCTCCACTTT. It is translated as CASSQTGNSPLHF. The gene calls are TRBV2 and TRBJ1-6; D gene unclear. With 6 bases removed from V and 7 bases from J, the gap between germline ends came to 10 bases. Germline V gene data show CDR1 as SNHLY and CDR2 as FYNNEI. This CDR3 region has 13 residues.

A few counts support this clonotype. The V call is TRBV20-1, the J call TRBJ1-1, with TRBD1 identical over 7 bases. The CDR3 has 13 amino acids. The junction had 9 bases not matched to a gene; V was cut back by 6 bases and J by 5 bases. Germline CDR1 and CDR2: DFQATT and SNEGSKA (reference sequence). The CDR3 DNA is TGCAGTGCGTCTGACAGGGCCCATACTGAAGCTTTCTTT. It translates to CSASDRAHTEAFF.

This clonotype was counted only a few times. The CDR3 sequence: CASSQEPDRGYNEQFF. The CDR3 coding sequence is TGCGCCAGCAGCCAAGAGCCGGACAGGGGTTACAATGAGCAGTTCTTC. The chain has TRBV4-1 and TRBJ2-1, with 9 nucleotides matching TRBD1. Trimming took 0 bases from V and 4 from J; bases not matched to a gene: 4. The CDR3 is 16 residues long. Germline V gene data show CDR1 as MGHRA and CDR2 as YSYEKL.

The sample holds many counts of this clonotype. The chain is built from TRBV3-1 and TRBJ2-2; 14 bases agree with TRBD2. CDR1 and CDR2 from the germline V gene are LGHDT and YNNKEL (reference sequence). Trimming removed 4 bases from V and 2 bases from J; junction bases left unmatched: 3. The CDR3 length is 17 residues. The CDR3 loop is CASSLGLAGVNTGELFF. CDR3 sequence (DNA): TGTGCCAGCAGCCTGGGACTAGCGGGGGTCAACACCGGGGAGCTGTTTTTT.

The rearrangement uses TRBV3-1 and TRBJ2-7, with 10 bases matching TRBD1. The germline V gene has CDR1 LGHDT and CDR2 YNNKEL (reference sequence). Trimming took 4 bases from V and 5 from J; bases not matched to a gene: 5. The CDR3 has 14 amino acids. DNA of the CDR3: TGTGCCAGCAGCCCGGGACAGGGGAGAGACGAGCAGTACTTC. Protein: CASSPGQGRDEQYF.

The chain links TRBV3-1 to TRBJ1-1; TRBD1 might be the D (5 bases). Germline CDR1 and CDR2: LGHDT and YNNKEL (reference sequence). The CDR3 is 13 amino acids. Trimming took off 1 base at V and 10 bases at J, with 13 bases between the two ends. The CDR3, as DNA: TGTGCCAGCAGCCAAGTTGCAGGGACGGTAGCTTTCTTT. Translating gives CASSQVAGTVAFF.

The table lists this clonotype with a few counts. The genes are TRBV15 and TRBJ1-1, with 9 bases fitting TRBD1. This CDR3 comprises 17 residues. V gave up 2 bases and J gave up 1 base; unmatched junction bases: 8. Looked up from germline, CDR1 is LNHNV and CDR2 is YYDKDF (reference sequence). The CDR3: CATSRTTGGSWNTEAFF. The CDR3 DNA reads as TGTGCCACCAGCAGAACAACAGGGGGCAGTTGGAACACTGAAGCTTTCTTT.

The chain is built from TRBV5-4 and TRBJ1-6, with D hard to call. This CDR3 has 14 residues. CDR1 and CDR2 (germline): SGHNT, YYREEE (reference sequence). Trimming took 1 base from V and 8 from J, leaving 10 bases between them. CDR3 protein: CASSLFGSYSPLHF. As DNA, the CDR3 is TGTGCCAGCAGCTTGTTCGGGTCTTATTCACCCCTCCACTTT.

Many counts were recorded for this clonotype. The V call is TRBV3-1, the J call TRBJ2-3; D may be TRBD1 (6 bases). V gave up 3 bases and J gave up 10 bases, with 8 bases separating them. The CDR3 runs to 11 residues. Per the germline V gene, CDR1 is LGHDT and CDR2 is YNNKEL (reference sequence). In DNA form, the CDR3 reads TGTGCCAGCAGCCACAGGGGTCCGCAGTATTTT. Amino acid sequence: CASSHRGPQYF.

This clonotype was recorded many times. V is TRBV6-1 and J is TRBJ1-1; perhaps TRBD1 as D (5 bases). Germline V gene sequence: CDR1 MNHNS, CDR2 SASEGT. The CDR3 runs to 14 residues. V dropped 6 bases and J dropped 1 base, with 12 bases sitting between them. This CDR3 reads CASREPGPNTEAFF. CDR3 bases: TGTGCCAGCAGGGAACCGGGACCGAACACTGAAGCTTTCTTT.

In regard to this clonotype: This may be a read error, as it is one base from a much larger clone. V gene TRBV19 combines with J gene TRBJ1-1, with D perhaps TRBD1 (5 bases). Deletions cut 4 bases from V and 6 bases from J, with 12 bases between. Per germline, CDR1 LNHDA and CDR2 SQIVND (reference sequence). CDR3 length: 13 amino acids. The CDR3 spells CASSTQEGAEAFF. CDR3 bases: TGTGCCAGTAGTACACAGGAGGGCGCTGAAGCTTTCTTT.

This rearrangement joins TRBV10-2 to TRBJ2-5; no definite D call. Germline V lookup: CDR1 WSHSY, CDR2 SAAADI. The V end was cut by 6 bases, the J end by 5 bases, with 13 bases between. This CDR3 spans 13 amino acids. The CDR3, as DNA: TGCGCCAGCAGCGAAGGGTTTCGGGAGACCCAGTACTTC. This translates into CASSEGFRETQYF.

The V gene is TRBV28, the J gene TRBJ1-2; D possibly corresponds to TRBD1 (5 bases). Trimming left V 6 bases short and J 8 bases short, with 16 bases between. Germline CDR1 MDHEN, CDR2 SYDVKM. The CDR3 consists of 13 residues. In nucleotides, the CDR3 is TGTGCCAGCAGAGCCCGGGGAGGGGAAGGCTACACCTTC. This codes for CASRARGGEGYTF.

This clonotype was seen a handful of times. The rearrangement links TRBV13 to TRBJ1-4, with 7 bases matching TRBD1. The J segment lost 0 bases and the V segment lost 6 bases, leaving 13 bases of the junction unmatched. The CDR3 is 18 residues long. From germline, CDR1 is PRHDT and CDR2 FYEKMQ (reference sequence). The CDR3 loop is CASRRRQGGSPTNEKLFF. CDR3 coding DNA: TGTGCCAGCAGGCGTAGACAGGGTGGATCCCCAACTAATGAAAAACTGTTTTTT.

This clonotype has a count of ten or more. V is TRBV28 and J is TRBJ1-2; 8 nucleotides align to TRBD1. Germline V gene data show CDR1 as MDHEN and CDR2 as SYDVKM. V shed 5 bases, J shed 4 bases, and the junction held 12 bases outside the gene matches. The CDR3 totals 16 residues. The CDR3 region has the DNA TGTGCCAGCAGTCCGCTGGACAGGGACTCCCTCTATGGCTACACCTTC. This encodes CASSPLDRDSLYGYTF.

In this sample, this clonotype turned up a few times. DNA for the CDR3: TGCGCCAGCAGCCAAGATCGAGGGGCCCTTATCTACGAGCAGTACTTC. It yields the protein CASSQDRGALIYEQYF. V and J are TRBV4-1 and TRBJ2-7; D may match TRBD1 or TRBD2 (5 bases each). The CDR3 is 16 residues long. With 0 bases removed from V and 3 bases from J, the gap between germline ends came to 15 bases. CDR1 and CDR2 from the germline V gene are MGHRA and YSYEKL.

A few counts support this clonotype. The gene calls are TRBV5-1 and TRBJ2-2; D uncertain. V was trimmed by 0 bases and J by 4 bases, leaving 7 bases between them. Per the germline V gene, CDR1 is SGHRS and CDR2 is YFSETQ. The CDR3 has 14 residues. The CDR3 DNA reads as TGCGCCAGCAGCTTGGATCGTAGCACCGGGGAGCTGTTTTTT. Residues: CASSLDRSTGELFF.